This TCR beta chain was found in a study of somatic mutations in cytotoxic T cells in rheumatoid arthritis. Comments on this clone: Its cognate antigen is unknown. At one of its ends the junction is not consistent with the germline gene, which may arise from a read error.

Measured with immunoSEQ multiplex PCR; TCRdb has only the in-frame clones, and not every one. This table has roughly 10,000 clones, around 74% appearing once. Study-level findings and limits: For CD8+ T-cell clonality, rheumatoid arthritis patients and age-matched healthy controls did not differ significantly. TRBV07 appeared slightly underrepresented in the rheumatoid arthritis patients. That finding was not adjusted to account for multiple comparisons. Age was associated with higher CD8+ clonality in rheumatoid arthritis patients, not in healthy controls.

By positive magnetic bead selection, CD4+ and CD8+ cells were isolated, and their purity was checked by flow cytometry. This CDR3 spans 17 amino acids. CDR1 and CDR2 (germline): LGHNA, YSLEER. The clonotype comes from a man aged 50 or older in good health. The V call is TRBV4-3, the J call TRBJ2-1, with TRBD2 identical over 10 bases. The sequencing sample was made of CD8+ T cells sorted from blood. DNA for the CDR3: TGCGCCAGCAGTATTCTGGATAGCGGGGGGAACGACAATGAGCAGCTCTTC. Amino acids: CASSILDSGGNDNEQLF.